These T cell receptor beta chains were read from a single sample in a study of beta chain features in type 1 diabetes. Using immunoSEQ multiplex PCR, the repertoire was profiled, and TCRdb retains in-frame clones only, with some absent. Of roughly 150,000 clones in the sample, 9% to 10% were seen once. The specimen sequenced was central memory CD4+ T cells from blood. Receptors originate from a woman younger than 30 in good health. CDR3s include the opening cysteine and the closing phenylalanine or tryptophan. A D gene is named only where the DNA matches it firmly. Clone size is given for some rows only: seen once, a few or many times, or a class if the clone is expanded.

j_gene | abundance | v_gene | d_gene | CDR3nt | CDR3aa
TRBJ2-1 | many | TRBV19 | NA | TGTGCCAGTACCGCAGGGTCGGGAGCGCTCTACAATGAGCAGTTCTTC | CASTAGSGALYNEQFF
TRBJ2-5 | NA | TRBV7-2 | TRBD2 | TGTGCCAGCAGGACGACTAGCGGGGGGCAAGAGACCCAGTACTTC | CASRTTSGGQETQYF
TRBJ2-5 | few | TRBV5-4 | NA | TGTGCCAGCAGCGTAGCCGGATACCAAGAGACCCAGTACTTC | CASSVAGYQETQYF
TRBJ2-1 | NA | TRBV19 | TRBD2 | TGTGCCAGTAGAGCGACTAGCGGAGCCTCCTACAATGAGCAGTTCTTC | CASRATSGASYNEQFF
TRBJ2-7 | few | TRBV7-9 | NA | TGTGCCAGCAGCTGGGGGGCCTACGAGCAGTACTTC | CASSWGAYEQYF
TRBJ2-2 | few | TRBV11-2 | TRBD1 | TGTGCCAGCAGCTTAGGTTACAGGGGCGGGGAGCTGTTTTTT | CASSLGYRGGELFF
TRBJ2-5 | few | TRBV11-3 | NA | TGTGCCAGCAGCTTAGCCCGTTTTCAAGAGACCCAGTACTTC | CASSLARFQETQYF
TRBJ2-3 | NA | TRBV6-5 | NA | TGTGCCAGCAGGGAGGGACGGCTTTACACAGATACGCAGTATTTT | CASREGRLYTDTQYF
TRBJ2-1 | few | TRBV6-1 | NA | TGTGCCAGCAGTGACAGACTTTACAATGAGCAGTTCTTC | CASSDRLYNEQFF
TRBJ1-6 | few | TRBV9 | NA | TGTGCCAGCAGCGTTGACATGTATTCACCCCTCCACTTT | CASSVDMYSPLHF
TRBJ2-2 | NA | TRBV7-9 | NA | TGTGCCAGCCAGACAGGTTACACCGGGGAGCTGTTTTTT | CASQTGYTGELFF
TRBJ2-6 | NA | TRBV7-3 | NA | TGTGCCAGCAGCCTCCCAGGACAGCAAGGCGCCAACGTCCTGACTTTC | CASSLPGQQGANVLTF
TRBJ2-7 | NA | TRBV18 | TRBD1 | TGTGCCAGCTCATATGGACAGGGAGGCTCCTACGAGCAGTACTTC | CASSYGQGGSYEQYF
TRBJ2-5 | many | TRBV9 | NA | TGTGCCAGCAGCGTAGGTCACGGGAACCAAGAGACCCAGTACTTC | CASSVGHGNQETQYF
TRBJ1-5 | NA | TRBV30 | TRBD1 | TGTGCCTTAGAAACAGGGGGCCGGCAGCCCCAGCATTTT | CALETGGRQPQHF
TRBJ2-5 | few | TRBV7-2 | NA | TGTGCCAGCAGCTTTGCGGCGCATCACCAAGAGACCCAGTACTTC | CASSFAAHHQETQYF
TRBJ2-1 | few | TRBV2 | NA | TGTGCCAGCAGTGAAGATTCCTTAGGACTCAATGAGCAGTTCTTC | CASSEDSLGLNEQFF
TRBJ1-2 | NA | TRBV5-4 | TRBD1 | TGTGCCAGCAGCTTGGTCCCGGGACAGGGGGCTGGTGGCTACACCTTC | CASSLVPGQGAGGYTF
TRBJ1-1 | NA | TRBV19 | NA | TGTGCCAGTAGGCCCCAGGCAGGCGCCATGAACACTGAAGCTTTCTTT | CASRPQAGAMNTEAFF
TRBJ1-4 | NA | TRBV5-1 | NA | TGCGCCAGCAGCTTGGCCCCGACAGCAACTAATGACAAACTGTTTTTT | CASSLAPTATNDKLFF
TRBJ2-3 | few | TRBV7-3 | NA | TGTGCCAGCAGCTTAACGGGGACTCCCGCCGGTACGCAGTATTTT | CASSLTGTPAGTQYF
TRBJ2-1 | NA | TRBV9 | NA | TGTGCCAGCAGCTTAAAGCGGCGAATAGACCCGACCTACAATGAGCAGTTCTTC | CASSLKRRIDPTYNEQFF
TRBJ2-3 | few | TRBV5-6 | TRBD2 | TGTGCCAGCAGCGCCATGACTAGCCCTGACACAGATACGCAGTATTTT | CASSAMTSPDTDTQYF
TRBJ1-2 | NA | TRBV7-3 | TRBD1 | TGTGCCAGCAGCTTAGTGGGACAGACCGGGGGCTACACCTTC | CASSLVGQTGGYTF
TRBJ2-7 | many | TRBV4-3 | TRBD2 | TGCGCCAGCAGCCAAGATCGTACAGCGGGGGGGCGCGAGCAGTACTTC | CASSQDRTAGGREQYF
TRBJ2-7 | NA | TRBV18 | NA | TGTGCCAGCTCACCTGAGACAGGCCCCTTTGCCTACGAGCAGTACTTC | CASSPETGPFAYEQYF
TRBJ2-7 | few | TRBV30 | NA | TGTGCCTGGAGTAGGCAGGGGAACGAGCAGTACTTC | CAWSRQGNEQYF
TRBJ1-2 | few | TRBV29-1 | TRBD1 | TGCAGCGTTGTCGGGACAGATATTAGCTATGGCTACACCTTC | CSVVGTDISYGYTF
TRBJ1-2 | few | TRBV4-2 | NA | TGTGCCAGCAGCCAAGATTGGCGGGGCTACACCTTC | CASSQDWRGYTF
TRBJ2-2 | few | TRBV6-1 | TRBD2 | TGTGCCAGCAGTGATATAGCGGGTCTGGGCACCGGGGAGCTGTTTTTT | CASSDIAGLGTGELFF
TRBJ2-5 | few | TRBV7-2 | NA | TGTGCCAGCAGCAGGGGACTCCAAGAGACCCAGTACTTC | CASSRGLQETQYF
TRBJ1-2 | NA | TRBV4-3 | NA | TGCGCCAGCAGCCAAGGTAAAGGAGGCTATGGCTACACCTTC | CASSQGKGGYGYTF
TRBJ2-7 | few | TRBV25-1 | TRBD2 | TGTGCCAGCAGTGAGATCAGCGGGAGTTTCTCCTACGAGCAGTACTTC | CASSEISGSFSYEQYF
TRBJ2-6 | NA | TRBV9 | NA | TGTGCCAGCAGTTCCGGGACTGGGGCCAACGTCCTGACTTTC | CASSSGTGANVLTF
TRBJ1-1 | few | TRBV19 | NA | TGTGCCAGTTTACAGGGAGGGGACACTGAAGCTTTCTTT | CASLQGGDTEAFF
TRBJ1-2 | few | TRBV7-9 | NA | TGTGCCAGCAGCTTGGGCGCCGATGGCTACACCTTC | CASSLGADGYTF
TRBJ2-1 | NA | TRBV5-1 | NA | TGCGCCAGCCGACCAGGGCCGAACACCCTCGTTTACAATGAGCAGTTCTTC | CASRPGPNTLVYNEQFF
TRBJ2-7 | many | TRBV5-1 | TRBD2 | TGCGCCAGCAGAACCAGCGGGAGGGCCTCCGCTTCCTACGAGCAGTACTTC | CASRTSGRASASYEQYF
TRBJ2-1 | few | TRBV12-5 | TRBD2 | TGTGCTAGTGGTTTGGGAACTAGCGGGAGGGTAGATGAGCAGTTCTTC | CASGLGTSGRVDEQFF
TRBJ2-3 | many | TRBV5-4 | TRBD2 | TGTGCCAGCAGCTTCGGGGGGGCCAAGGTAGATACGCAGTATTTT | CASSFGGAKVDTQYF
TRBJ1-1 | NA | TRBV7-7 | NA | TGTGCTAGCAGCCTACTAGAGAACACTGAAGCTTTCTTT | CASSLLENTEAFF
TRBJ2-5 | NA | TRBV6-6 | NA | TGTGCCAGCAGTTCCCCGCAGGGACAAGAGACCCAGTACTTC | CASSSPQGQETQYF
TRBJ2-1 | NA | TRBV29-1 | TRBD1 | TGCAGCGTTGGCCCGAGTAGCGGACAGGGGGAGCAGTTCTTC | CSVGPSSGQGEQFF
TRBJ2-7 | NA | TRBV30 | TRBD2 | TGTGCCTGGGAAACCTGGGATAGCGGGAGGCGGCACGAGCAGTACTTC | CAWETWDSGRRHEQYF
TRBJ2-7 | NA | TRBV7-2 | TRBD1 | TGTGCCAGCAGCTTCAGCGGGACAGGGGCCTACGAGCAGTACTTC | CASSFSGTGAYEQYF
TRBJ2-6 | many | TRBV7-7 | TRBD2 | TGTGCTAGCAGCTTAGCTATATATCCTAGCGGGAGTTTCTCCGGGGCCAACGTCCTGACTTTC | CASSLAIYPSGSFSGANVLTF
TRBJ2-3 | NA | TRBV7-2 | TRBD2 | TGTGCCAGCAGCTCCACGGCGGGGGGCACAGATACGCAGTATTTT | CASSSTAGGTDTQYF
TRBJ2-2 | NA | TRBV25-1 | NA | TGTGCCAGCAGTGGACACGGATCCCCCGGGGAGCTGTTTTTT | CASSGHGSPGELFF
TRBJ2-5 | few | TRBV11-1 | NA | TGTGCCAGCAGCTACTCCCTGGAGACCCAGTACTTC | CASSYSLETQYF
TRBJ2-5 | NA | TRBV7-2 | NA | TGTGCCAGCAGCCCCCGGACCCCTGGGGGGGAGACCCAGTACTTC | CASSPRTPGGETQYF
TRBJ1-1 | NA | TRBV30 | NA | TGTGCCTGGTTTTCAGGGGATGTGAACACTGAAGCTTTCTTT | CAWFSGDVNTEAFF
TRBJ1-2 | NA | TRBV18 | NA | TGTGCCAGCTCACTACAAACAGGGAGCGATGGCTACACCTTC | CASSLQTGSDGYTF
TRBJ1-5 | few | TRBV7-2 | NA | TGTGCCAGCAGCTTACCAGGGCCAGAACAGCCCCAGCATTTT | CASSLPGPEQPQHF
TRBJ1-5 | NA | TRBV2 | TRBD1 | TGTGCCAGCGGAGGGACAGGAAATAGCAATCAGCCCCAGCATTTT | CASGGTGNSNQPQHF
TRBJ2-2 | many | TRBV14 | NA | TGTGCCAGCAGCCGCCGAGCGGCGAAGGGCGGGGAGCTGTTTTTT | CASSRRAAKGGELFF